This T cell receptor (beta chain) was retrieved from a study of T cells in localized non-small cell lung cancer. Measured with immunoSEQ multiplex PCR; TCRdb has only the in-frame clones, and not every one. This sample has 30,000 or so clones, with roughly 90% found just once. The CDR3 extends over 12 amino acids. Germline CDR1 is MDHEN and CDR2 is SYDVKM. V was cut by 10 bases and J by 9 bases, with 16 bases left in between. The receptor comes from a woman aged 35 to 69 with stage III lung adenocarcinoma. V is TRBV28 and J is TRBJ1-5, with D possibly being TRBD1 (5 bases). Sequencing was performed on peripheral blood mononuclear cells, taken before any cancer treatment. As DNA, the CDR3 is TGTGCCACCCAAGGAGGGGAGAGGCCCCAGCATTTT. It encodes CATQGGERPQHF.